The sequence of this T cell receptor (beta chain) was determined in a study of blood T cell repertoires in COVID-19. Turning to the study itself: There were acute and convalescent COVID-19 samples, and they came from the United States, Italy and Spain.

The method was immunoSEQ multiplex PCR; TCRdb's version includes in-frame clones alone and lacks a portion of them. The sample contains 290,000 or so clones, approximately 90% of which appear only once. The receptor was derived from a woman aged 30 to 39 with COVID-19, enrolled during active disease. Material for sequencing was peripheral blood.

The CDR3 region has the DNA TGTGCCAGTAGTACGCAGGCCGCCTACGAGCAGTACTTC. It translates to CASSTQAAYEQYF. This chain links TRBV19 with TRBJ2-7, with D uncertain. Germline V lookup: CDR1 LNHDA, CDR2 SQIVND (reference sequence). V lost 4 bases and J 2 bases, leaving 9 bases between the germline ends. The CDR3 is made up of 13 amino acids.